Listed below are T cell receptor beta chains from one sample, sequenced in a study of CD8+CD57+ T cells in acquired aplastic anemia. TCRdb analysed the reads with MiXCR anew, one entry per CDR3 protein. The sample records about 68,000 distinct CDR3 sequences, around half being singletons. Sequenced material: sorted CD4+, CD8+, or CD8+CD57+ T cells (not recorded which) from PBMCs. These TCRs come from a human donor in good health, serving as a control. CDR3s include the opening cysteine and the closing phenylalanine or tryptophan. A D gene is named only where the DNA matches it firmly. Size values are once, few and many counts, or a class for expanded clones, and some rows have none.

D gene	clone size	V gene	J gene	CDR3 protein	CDR3 DNA
-	many	TRBV19	TRBJ1-1	CASSVLMNTEAFF	TGTGCCAGTTCCGTATTGATGAACACTGAAGCTTTCTTT
TRBD1	-	TRBV2	TRBJ1-1	CASREGQLNTEAFF	TGTGCCAGCAGGGAGGGACAGCTGAACACTGAAGCTTTCTTT
-	-	TRBV20-1	TRBJ2-3	CSARDQDSYTDTQYF	TGCAGTGCCAGAGATCAGGACAGTTACACAGATACGCAGTATTTT
-	-	TRBV7-6	TRBJ2-7	CASSRYTGTTEQYF	TGTGCCAGCAGCCGATATACCGGGACAACGGAACAGTACTTC
-	many	TRBV13	TRBJ2-1	CASSFSGVWSSYNEQFF	TGTGCCAGCAGCTTCTCGGGGGTTTGGAGCTCCTACAATGAGCAGTTCTTC
-	-	TRBV24-1	TRBJ1-5	CATSDGTRSNQPQHF	TGTGCCACCAGTGATGGGACACGTAGCAATCAGCCCCAGCATTTT
-	-	TRBV2	TRBJ1-5	CASSSSNSNQPQHF	TGTGCCAGCAGTTCAAGTAATAGCAATCAGCCCCAGCATTTT
TRBD1	many	TRBV6-5	TRBJ2-3	CASSYGGGQADTQYF	TGTGCCAGCAGTTACGGAGGGGGACAGGCAGATACGCAGTATTTT
-	many	TRBV6-5	TRBJ1-1	CASSYSEGWATEAFF	TGTGCCAGCAGTTACTCGGAGGGCTGGGCCACTGAAGCTTTCTTT
TRBD2	many	TRBV29-1	TRBJ2-1	CSVERAGGSNEQFF	TGCAGCGTTGAACGGGCGGGGGGATCCAATGAGCAGTTCTTC
-	few	TRBV10-3	TRBJ2-7	CAIRDSFPSYEQYF	TGTGCCATCAGGGACAGTTTTCCTTCCTACGAGCAGTACTTC
TRBD2	many	TRBV13	TRBJ2-1	CASSPSPGLGGGEQFF	TGTGCCAGCAGCCCCTCCCCGGGACTAGGAGGAGGTGAGCAGTTCTTC
TRBD1	many	TRBV4-1	TRBJ2-7	CASSQAYGTGTYEQYF	TGCGCCAGCAGCCAAGCCTATGGGACAGGCACCTACGAGCAGTACTTC
-	-	TRBV10-3	TRBJ2-1	CAISDSGTKYNEQFF	TGTGCCATCAGTGATTCAGGGACCAAATACAATGAGCAGTTCTTC
-	many	TRBV6-1	TRBJ2-7	CASTYGYEQYF	TGTGCCAGCACCTACGGCTACGAGCAGTACTTC
-	many	TRBV6-4	TRBJ2-2	CASSDRDTGELFF	TGTGCCAGCAGTGACAGGGACACCGGGGAGCTGTTTTTT
-	many	TRBV19	TRBJ2-7	CAIPGVSNEQYF	TGTGCCATTCCAGGGGTTTCAAACGAGCAGTACTTC
TRBD1	-	TRBV5-1	TRBJ1-2	CASSGTGGSDYGYTF	TGCGCCAGCAGCGGGACAGGGGGCTCAGACTATGGCTACACCTTC